The subject of this entry is one T cell receptor beta chain. Assay: immunoSEQ multiplex PCR; the TCRdb copy retains only in-frame clones and omits some. This repertoire shows more than 65,000 clones, approximately 88% found once; its top ten account for less than 5%. The data are from a study of technical replicates of blood from several donors. V lost 1 base and J 6 bases, leaving 16 bases between the germline ends. Germline assignment: CDR1 SGHAT and CDR2 FQDESV (reference sequence). The CDR3 extends over 15 amino acids. Sequenced sample: PBMCs. This receptor was identified in a human donor in good health. Some clones in this sample may be carry-over from other donors' samples. The genes are TRBV11-1 and TRBJ2-7; tentative D call: TRBD2 (6 bases). The CDR3 DNA reads as TGTGCCAGCAGCTTAGTGGCAGGACTAAGGACCGAGCAGTACTTC. Amino acids: CASSLVAGLRTEQYF.